The sequence of this TCR beta chain was determined in a study of T-cell reconstitution after alpha-beta-depleted transplantation in children. To note about this clonotype: The target antigen is unknown.

Unique molecular identifiers tagged the TCRbeta library. Via MiXCR, TCRdb re-called the PCR reads, giving one row per CDR3 protein. The table includes about 580,000 distinct CDR3 sequences, about 21% detected once. Whole-study results and caveats: A year post-transplant, T-cell counts and diversity derived mostly from newly produced T cells. Where alpha-beta T cells came from about two months after transplant was reportedly several hundred expanded graft clones. Surviving recipient T cells and intrathymic progenitors accounted for some patients' high TCRbeta diversity at day 60.

The CDR3 totals 16 residues. The V and J ends lost 8 bases and 0 bases respectively, with 19 bases between them. The receptor's source is a boy under two years old who had a stem cell transplant for acute myeloid leukemia, so the T cells may come from the graft donor. The sample was PBMCs, mostly from graft donor cells, taken 360 days after TCRalphabeta/CD19-depleted stem cell transplant. This rearrangement joins TRBV12-3 or TRBV12-4 to TRBJ1-1; D is perhaps TRBD1 (5 bases). Here the CDR3 reads CASYGAGKSMNTEAFF. Here the CDR3 DNA reads TGTGCCAGCTACGGGGCAGGGAAGTCCATGAACACTGAAGCTTTCTTT.